Below are 18 T cell receptor beta chains sequenced from a single sample in a study of beta chain features in type 1 diabetes. Every isolated RNA sample was fully reverse transcribed, so sequencing captured expressed TCRB transcripts. TCRdb's table, derived via immunoSEQ multiplex PCR, lists solely in-frame clones and lacks some. The sample has 300,000 to 350,000 clones; roughly 21% are singletons. Sequencing was carried out using naive CD4+ T cells from blood. The source is a woman aged 18-29 years in good health.

V and J are TRBV5-1 and TRBJ2-6; D unclear. The CDR3 covers 14 residues. Trimming took 1 base from V and 4 from J, leaving 6 bases between them. Germline CDR1 and CDR2: SGHRS and YFSETQ. The CDR3 coding sequence is TGCGCCAGCAGCTTGTCGTTGGGGGCCAACGTCCTGACTTTC. Encoded protein: CASSLSLGANVLTF. Supplemented by reference TRBV5-1 and TRBJ2-6, the full variable domain reads KAGVTQTPRYLIKTRGQQVTLSCSPISGHRSVSWYQQTPGQGLQFLFEYFSETQRNKGNFPGRFSGRQFSNSRSEMNVSTLELGDSALYLCASSLSLGANVLTFGAGSRLTVL.

This chain uses TRBV6-5 with TRBJ2-5; no clear D. This CDR3 spans 14 amino acids. V was shortened by 0 bases and J by 5 bases, with 10 bases between the two germline ends. Germline loops: CDR1 MNHEY, CDR2 SVGAGI. This CDR3 is CASSYSWQMETQYF. As DNA, the CDR3 is TGTGCCAGCAGTTACTCGTGGCAGATGGAGACCCAGTACTTC.

CDR3 nucleotides: TGTGCCAGCAGTGCCCTAGGAGGGGAACTTGCTGAAGCTTTCTTT. Its protein product is CASSALGGELAEAFF. V and J are TRBV25-1 and TRBJ1-1, with D maybe TRBD1 (5 bases). Germline assignment: CDR1 MGHDK and CDR2 SYGVNS. This CDR3 has 15 amino acids. V was pared by 4 bases and J by 6 bases, with 18 bases between.

The CDR3 reads CASSVGTGSGNQPQHF. The CDR3 DNA reads as TGTGCCAGCAGCGTAGGGACAGGGAGCGGGAATCAGCCCCAGCATTTT. The chain couples TRBV9 to TRBJ1-5; 8 positions match TRBD1. This CDR3 spans 16 amino acids. Germline-derived CDR1 and CDR2 are SGDLS and YYNGEE. J gave up 4 bases and V 0 bases, and 6 bases lay outside the gene matches.

This rearrangement joins TRBV10-3 to TRBJ2-3, with D possibly matching TRBD1 (5 bases). The length of the CDR3 is 12 residues. Trimming took 6 bases from V and 2 from J, leaving 6 bases between them. Germline CDR1 reads ENHRY; CDR2 reads SYGVKD. CDR3 sequence: CAIRDNTDTQYF. In DNA form, the CDR3 reads TGTGCCATCAGGGACAACACAGATACGCAGTATTTT.

This clone has just a few counts. This rearrangement joins TRBV18 to TRBJ2-1; D is perhaps TRBD1 (7 bases). Between the trimmed V and J ends, which lost 4 bases and 5 bases, there was a span of 27 bases. This CDR3 has 19 residues. CDR1 and CDR2 from the germline V gene are KGHSH and LQKENI. CDR3 sequence: CASSRIAAVGQWVHNEQFF. CDR3 coding DNA: TGTGCCAGCTCACGGATAGCGGCCGTGGGACAGTGGGTCCACAATGAGCAGTTCTTC.

Only a few counts were recorded for this clone. The genes are TRBV5-6 and TRBJ2-7; 7 bases are a match to TRBD1. Germline CDR1 and CDR2: SGHDT and YYEEEE. The CDR3 extends over 15 amino acids. The junction had 10 bases not matched to a gene; V was cut back by 2 bases and J by 5 bases. DNA of the CDR3: TGTGCCAGCAGCTTCGGGGACAGACTCTACCACGAGCAGTACTTC. Translating it yields CASSFGDRLYHEQYF.

This clone was picked up a small number of times. This chain joins TRBV4-1 and TRBJ1-2, with 10 bases that match TRBD1. The junction had 4 bases not matched to a gene; V was cut back by 4 bases and J by 5 bases. Per the germline V gene, CDR1 is MGHRA and CDR2 is YSYEKL. The CDR3 covers 14 residues. CDR3 coding DNA: TGCGCCAGCAGCCCCCGACAGGGGGCATATGGCTACACCTTC. Translating gives CASSPRQGAYGYTF.

The V call is TRBV19, the J call TRBJ2-7; unclear D gene. The CDR3 totals 13 residues. Germline assignment: CDR1 LNHDA and CDR2 SQIVND (reference sequence). Deletions cut 4 bases from V and 0 bases from J, with 7 bases between. The CDR3 coding sequence is TGTGCCAGTAGTAGGGCTACCTCCTACGAGCAGTACTTC. Residues: CASSRATSYEQYF.

This clone showed up just a few times. The chain links TRBV5-1 to TRBJ2-7; 7 bases line up with TRBD1. V dropped 0 bases and J dropped 6; count of bases not matched to a gene: 6. CDR3 size: 14 residues. Germline CDR1 SGHRS, CDR2 YFSETQ. The CDR3 sequence is CASSLGGGRGEQYF. The CDR3 DNA reads as TGCGCCAGCAGCTTGGGAGGGGGCCGCGGCGAGCAGTACTTC.

This clone was recorded a few times. The chain has TRBV7-2 and TRBJ2-5; 7 bases agree with TRBD1. Germline V gene data show CDR1 as SGHTA and CDR2 as FQGNSA. Trimming cost V 2 bases and J 4 bases; bases outside gene matches: 1. The CDR3 covers 13 residues. The DNA for the CDR3 is TGTGCCAGCAGCTTAAGACAGGGAGAGACCCAGTACTTC. Translating it yields CASSLRQGETQYF.

This clone was counted a few times. The chain is built from TRBV5-4 and TRBJ2-5; a possible D gene is TRBD2 (5 bases). The V gene's germline CDR1 is SGHNT and CDR2 YYREEE (reference sequence). The CDR3 spans 16 residues. V was pared by 0 bases and J by 2 bases, with 14 bases between. CDR3 nucleotides: TGTGCCAGCAGCTTGGAGTCTGGCGGGTGGCAAGAGACCCAGTACTTC. Encoded protein: CASSLESGGWQETQYF.

V is TRBV6-6 and J is TRBJ2-3; the match to TRBD2 covers 8 bases. The CDR3 length is 15 residues. Germline CDR1 reads MNHNY; CDR2 reads SVGAGI (reference sequence). J lost 0 bases, V lost 6 bases, and 5 bases had no gene match. The CDR3 region has the DNA TGTGCCAGCAGAGGACTAGCAACGAGCACAGATACGCAGTATTTT. The encoded protein is CASRGLATSTDTQYF.

The rearrangement uses TRBV29-1 and TRBJ2-3; TRBD2 agrees at 10 bases. J was trimmed by 6 bases and V by 1 base; bases with no gene match: 10. The germline V gene encodes CDR1 SQVTM and CDR2 ANQGSEA. The CDR3 contains 16 residues. The CDR3 loop is CSVEVGASGRSDTQYF. CDR3 bases: TGCAGCGTTGAAGTTGGGGCTAGCGGGAGATCCGATACGCAGTATTTT.

The chain couples TRBV9 to TRBJ1-1, with D unclear. In germline, CDR1 is SGDLS, CDR2 YYNGEE. The CDR3 length is 13 residues. V was clipped by 4 bases and J by 4 bases, with 11 bases between them. Here the CDR3 reads CASSSHSATEAFF. The CDR3 region has the DNA TGTGCCAGCAGCAGCCATTCCGCCACTGAAGCTTTCTTT. The whole variable domain, filled in from reference TRBV9 and TRBJ1-1, reads DSGVTQTPKHLITATGQRVTLRCSPRSGDLSVYWYQQSLDQGLQFLIQYYNGEERAKGNILERFSAQQFPDLHSELNLSSLELGDSALYFCASSSHSATEAFFGQGTRLTVV.

V usage is TRBV5-1 and J usage is TRBJ1-5; 9 positions agree with TRBD1. V shed 4 bases, J shed 7 bases, and the junction held 6 bases outside the gene matches. The germline V gene encodes CDR1 SGHRS and CDR2 YFSETQ. The CDR3 length is 14 residues. For the CDR3, the DNA is TGCGCCAGCAGCAAGGACAGGGGAGGACAGCCCCAGCATTTT. As protein: CASSKDRGGQPQHF.

The V gene is TRBV19, the J gene TRBJ2-1; TRBD2 agrees at 11 bases. The V gene end was trimmed by 0 bases and the J gene end by 3 bases; junction bases not matched to a gene: 1. The germline V gene has CDR1 LNHDA and CDR2 SQIVND (reference sequence). The CDR3 sequence is 16 residues long. CDR3 region: CASSIEGTSGYNEQFF. CDR3 in DNA: TGTGCCAGTAGTATAGAGGGGACTAGCGGCTACAATGAGCAGTTCTTC.

A few counts support this clone. This chain uses TRBV2 with TRBJ1-1, with D uncertain. Trimming stripped 0 bases from V and 3 bases from J, with 11 bases between. Germline values: CDR1 SNHLY, CDR2 FYNNEI. The CDR3 totals 15 residues. The chain's CDR3 is CASSEALPRYTEAFF. CDR3 DNA: TGTGCCAGCAGTGAAGCGTTGCCTAGGTACACTGAAGCTTTCTTT.